This T cell receptor beta chain is from a study of cytomegalovirus exposure and HLA in healthy donors. V shed 7 bases and J shed 2 bases, with 17 bases lying between them. CDR3 length: 15 amino acids. Per the germline V gene, CDR1 is MNHNS and CDR2 is SASEGT. Profiling relied on immunoSEQ multiplex PCR, and the TCRdb table lists in-frame clones only, not all of them. Among roughly 330,000 clones listed, approximately 86% were seen once. Study conclusions and caveats: Among the CMV-associated chains, a few were confirmed in vitro as specific for CMV antigens. The investigators catalogued 164 TCR beta chains as cytomegalovirus-associated. Most TCR sequences were seen very rarely across donors, but some public TCRs occurred in many.

With regard to this clone: The antigen is not known.

The chain employs TRBV6-1 and TRBJ1-2; D not resolved. The receptor was isolated from a woman in her twenties or thirties in good health and CMV-seropositive. Sequencing used PBMCs. The CDR3 loop is CASIVGNNQNYGYTF. DNA for the CDR3: TGTGCCAGCATAGTGGGAAATAATCAGAACTATGGCTACACCTTC.